The 15 T cell receptor beta chains given below trace back to one sample, sequenced in a study of T cell responses to AZD1222 COVID-19 vaccine. The protocol was immunoSEQ multiplex PCR, while the TCRdb copy is restricted to in-frame clones and leaves out a portion. The sample yields roughly 100,000 clones, around 85% seen once. The sequencing used peripheral blood, collected 28 days after the second AZD1222 dose. These TCRs come from an adult who received the AZD1222 COVID-19 vaccine.

The gene calls are TRBV12-3 or TRBV12-4 and TRBJ1-1; D remains unclear. V gave up 7 bases and J gave up 4 bases, with 10 bases separating them. The CDR3 has 12 residues. CDR3 sequence reads: CASTPDITEAFF. The CDR3, as DNA: TGTGCCAGCACCCCAGACATCACTGAAGCTTTCTTT.

This clone appeared a single time. The rearrangement joins TRBV15 to TRBJ2-1, with 7 bases lining up with TRBD1. Germline V gene lookup returns CDR1 LNHNV and CDR2 YYDKDF (reference sequence). The CDR3 totals 16 residues. With 5 bases clipped from V and 12 bases from J, the junction kept 19 bases outside the gene matches. CDR3 loop: CATSLGQKIIRWGQFF. The CDR3 nucleotides are TGTGCCACCAGCCTGGGACAGAAAATTATACGTTGGGGGCAGTTCTTC.

The rearrangement joins TRBV5-1 to TRBJ1-2, with D possibly being TRBD1 (6 bases). Trimming removed 0 bases at V and 8 bases at J, with 17 bases between. The CDR3 extends over 15 amino acids. In germline, CDR1 is SGHRS, CDR2 YFSETQ. The CDR3 is CASSLGDTPLVGYTF. CDR3 in DNA: TGCGCCAGCAGCTTGGGGGACACCCCCCTTGTAGGCTACACCTTC.

The V call is TRBV9, the J call TRBJ1-2; a possible D gene is TRBD1 (5 bases). Germline assignment: CDR1 SGDLS and CDR2 YYNGEE. The CDR3 length is 14 residues. The ends were cut back, 0 bases at V and 2 bases at J, with 8 bases in the middle. The CDR3 loop reads CASSVGTGNYGYTF. CDR3 nucleotide sequence: TGTGCCAGCAGCGTAGGCACAGGAAACTATGGCTACACCTTC.

This chain connects TRBV24-1 to TRBJ2-1, with unresolved D. V gave up 3 bases and J gave up 6 bases, with 14 bases separating them. In germline, CDR1 is KGHDR, CDR2 SFDVKD. The CDR3 has 15 residues. The CDR3 region has the DNA TGTGCCACCAGTGATCGCGCCACTGCGACCAATGAGCAGTTCTTC. Its protein is CATSDRATATNEQFF.

The chain's CDR3 is CASSLEQKGEAFF. The CDR3, as DNA: TGTGCCAGCAGCTTGGAGCAGAAAGGTGAAGCTTTCTTT. The gene calls are TRBV5-4 and TRBJ1-1, with unresolved D. Germline CDR1 is SGHNT and CDR2 is YYREEE (reference sequence). This CDR3 has 13 amino acids. Trimming removed 0 bases from V and 7 bases from J, with 10 bases in between.

V and J are TRBV2 and TRBJ2-3, with 7 bases aligning to TRBD2. Trimming cost V 5 bases and J 5 bases; bases outside gene matches: 10. In germline, CDR1 is SNHLY, CDR2 FYNNEI. The CDR3 runs 15 residues. CDR3 residues: CASSFIGRVGDTQYF. CDR3 DNA: TGTGCCAGCAGTTTTATAGGGAGGGTGGGAGATACGCAGTATTTT.

The V gene is TRBV5-4, the J gene TRBJ1-2; D gene uncertain. Looked up from germline, CDR1 is SGHNT and CDR2 is YYREEE (reference sequence). The CDR3 loop spans 15 amino acids. V was clipped by 3 bases and J by 4 bases, with 16 bases between them. The CDR3 reads CASSSPTGNSYGYTF. For the CDR3, the DNA is TGTGCCAGCAGCTCCCCCACGGGGAACAGCTATGGCTACACCTTC. Full variable domain (outside the CDR3, taken from reference TRBV5-4 and TRBJ1-2): ETGVTQSPTHLIKTRGQQVTLRCSSQSGHNTVSWYQQALGQGPQFIFQYYREEENGRGNFPPRFSGLQFPNYSSELNVNALELDDSALYLCASSSPTGNSYGYTFGSGTRLTVV.

This rearrangement joins TRBV27 to TRBJ1-6; D is uncertain. There are 17 residues in the CDR3. CDR1 MNHEY and CDR2 SMNVEV come from the germline V gene (reference sequence). Trimming took off 3 bases at V and 0 bases at J, with 12 bases between the two ends. In nucleotides, the CDR3 is TGTGCCAGCAGTTTGGGCCGAACGAGCTCCTATAATTCACCCCTCCACTTT. It is translated as CASSLGRTSSYNSPLHF.

CDR3 in DNA: TGTGCCAGCAGCTTAGGTCCCGGACTGGGTGGATACAATGAGCAGTTCTTC. Translation gives CASSLGPGLGGYNEQFF. The chain carries TRBV11-2 and TRBJ2-1; D may be TRBD2 (5 bases). Germline V gene sequence: CDR1 SGHAT, CDR2 FQNNGV. The CDR3 has 17 amino acids. V was cut by 1 base and J by 4 bases, with 17 bases left in between. Filled out from reference TRBV11-2 and TRBJ2-1, the complete variable domain reads EAGVAQSPRYKIIEKRQSVAFWCNPISGHATLYWYQQILGQGPKLLIQFQNNGVVDDSQLPKDRFSAERLKGVDSTLKIQPAKLEDSAVYLCASSLGPGLGGYNEQFFGPGTRLTVL.

The chain carries TRBV9 and TRBJ2-5; TRBD2 matches at 7 bases. V was clipped by 3 bases and J by 5 bases; unmatched bases: 10. Germline CDR1 and CDR2: SGDLS and YYNGEE. This CDR3 has 15 amino acids. In DNA form, the CDR3 reads TGTGCCAGCAGCGGCCTCGGGACTATATCTGAGACCCAGTACTTC. Translation: CASSGLGTISETQYF.

The J gene is TRBJ2-7, the V gene TRBV11-3, with a possible D match to TRBD1 (5 bases). V was pared by 1 base and J by 2 bases, with 12 bases between. In germline, CDR1 is SGHNT, CDR2 YENEEA. This CDR3 has 15 amino acids. This CDR3 reads CASSLARGDTYEQYF. The CDR3 DNA reads as TGTGCCAGCAGCTTAGCTAGGGGCGATACCTACGAGCAGTACTTC.

This clone has a handful of counts. The genes are TRBV27 and TRBJ1-6; TRBD1 might be the D (6 bases). The CDR3 runs 16 residues. V lost 6 bases and J lost 5, with 17 bases in between. Germline values: CDR1 MNHEY, CDR2 SMNVEV (reference sequence). The CDR3 is CASRLGTLLNNSPLHF. CDR3 bases: TGTGCCAGCAGATTGGGGACACTACTAAATAATTCACCCCTCCACTTT.

This chain connects TRBV3-1 (or the pseudogene TRBV3-2) to TRBJ2-3; the D gene is possibly TRBD2 (5 bases). The CDR3 extends over 12 amino acids. Germline CDR1 reads LGHDT; CDR2 reads YNNKEL (reference sequence). The V end lost 1 base, the J end lost 8 bases, and 7 bases lay between the germline ends. The CDR3 here is CASSQARGTQYF. In nucleotides, the CDR3 is TGTGCCAGCAGCCAAGCTCGGGGTACGCAGTATTTT.

This chain links TRBV5-1 with TRBJ1-1; 9 bases are shared with TRBD1. This CDR3 spans 15 amino acids. The germline V gene has CDR1 SGHRS and CDR2 YFSETQ. V dropped 0 bases and J dropped 8; count of bases not matched to a gene: 8. The CDR3 reads CASSLAGGQGGEAFF. The CDR3 DNA reads as TGCGCCAGCAGCTTGGCCGGGGGACAGGGCGGCGAAGCTTTCTTT.